This T cell receptor (beta chain) came from a study of blood T cell repertoires in COVID-19. Study background: T cells, B-cell-depleted T cells, or PBMCs supplied cDNA or gDNA.

The CDR3 has 14 residues. CDR1 and CDR2 (germline): MNHEY, SVGAGI. Deletions cut 2 bases from V and 7 bases from J, with 14 bases between. In the original processing: Amplification with reference gene primers provided the estimates of nucleated cell counts. Clones were read by immunoSEQ multiplex PCR, and TCRdb kept only the in-frame ones, dropping some. From that table come the V and J calls and clone size; the DNA was used to work out D and trimming. The top ten clones hold approximately 1.5% of a sample with hundreds of thousands of clones, 85% to 90% of them seen once. This clonotype originated in a woman in her 40s who had recovered from COVID-19. Material: peripheral blood. The rearrangement links TRBV6-5 to TRBJ1-2; maybe TRBD1 (5 bases). The CDR3 reads CASSYLGGGSGYTF. Here the CDR3 DNA reads TGTGCCAGCAGTTACCTGGGGGGAGGTAGTGGCTACACCTTC.